One and the same sample provided the 21 T cell receptor beta chains below, sequenced in a study of early T cells in non-severe SARS-CoV-2 infection. Using its own MiXCR run on the 5' RACE reads, TCRdb lists one record per CDR3 protein. The sample lists some 22,000 distinct CDR3 sequences; 3.5% to 5% were seen once. The specimen was whole blood. Source of these receptors: an adult who was a healthcare worker with PCR-confirmed SARS-CoV-2 infection or an uninfected control (not recorded which).

This clonotype was detected ten times or more. This sequence joins TRBV18 and TRBJ1-5; D unresolved. Germline loops: CDR1 KGHSH, CDR2 LQKENI. V was cut by 3 bases and J by 7 bases, with 10 bases left in between. The CDR3 consists of 13 residues. The CDR3 DNA follows: TGTGCCAGCTCACCGCCGGGGAGGCAGCCCCAGCATTTT. Its translation is CASSPPGRQPQHF.

The chain combines TRBV7-2 with TRBJ2-3, with 9 nucleotides matching TRBD1. V lost 5 bases to trimming and J lost 4 bases; unmatched junction nucleotides: 10. Germline assignment: CDR1 SGHTA and CDR2 FQGNSA. The CDR3 contains 16 residues. The DNA for the CDR3 is TGTGCCAGCAGCCCCGGGCCGGGACAGGGATCAGATACGCAGTATTTT. Its translation is CASSPGPGQGSDTQYF.

DNA for the CDR3: TGCGCCAGCAGCACCACGGGACTCCGCTCCTACGAGCAGTACTTC. Its protein is CASSTTGLRSYEQYF. The chain recombines TRBV5-1 with TRBJ2-7, with D maybe TRBD2 (6 bases). CDR3 length: 15 amino acids. Germline CDR1 and CDR2: SGHRS and YFSETQ. The V end was cut by 4 bases, the J end by 0 bases, with 14 bases between.

This clonotype was detected a few times. The chain links TRBV20-1 to TRBJ2-7; tentatively, D is TRBD2 (6 bases). V was trimmed by 4 bases and J by 4 bases, leaving 29 bases between them. The CDR3 runs to 18 residues. Germline V gene data show CDR1 as DFQATT and CDR2 as SNEGSKA (reference sequence). The chain's CDR3 is CSAKTGFERVSKGYEQYF. The CDR3 DNA is TGCAGTGCTAAGACTGGGTTCGAGCGGGTCTCGAAGGGGTACGAGCAGTACTTC.

This clonotype was picked up many times. The chain combines TRBV7-6 with TRBJ2-7; maybe TRBD2 (6 bases). Germline V gene lookup returns CDR1 SGHVS and CDR2 FNYEAQ. The length of the CDR3 is 12 residues. V shed 8 bases and J shed 5 bases, with 13 bases lying between them. Here the CDR3 reads CASGRWRDEQYF. The CDR3 DNA is TGTGCCAGCGGGCGTTGGAGGGACGAGCAGTACTTC.

This clonotype was seen ten or more times. The V call is TRBV7-2, the J call TRBJ1-1; possibly TRBD1 for D (5 bases). This CDR3 has 14 amino acids. V was clipped by 0 bases and J by 3 bases, with 8 bases between them. The germline V gene encodes CDR1 SGHTA and CDR2 FQGNSA. The CDR3 sequence is CASSLAGEYTEAFF. The CDR3, as DNA: TGTGCCAGCAGCTTAGCGGGGGAGTACACTGAAGCTTTCTTT.

This clonotype was picked up many times. The genes are TRBV10-3 and TRBJ1-2; TRBD1 matches 10 bases. The germline V gene has CDR1 ENHRY and CDR2 SYGVKD. This CDR3 has 16 residues. The V gene end was trimmed by 0 bases and the J gene end by 6 bases; junction bases not matched to a gene: 7. The CDR3 nucleotides are TGTGCCATCAGTGAGTCAGATACGGGACAGGGGAATGGCTACACCTTC. Its translation is CAISESDTGQGNGYTF.

There are many counts of this clonotype. The genes are TRBV27 and TRBJ1-1; 7 bases match TRBD1. The CDR3 runs to 12 residues. CDR1 is MNHEY, CDR2 SMNVEV, per germline (reference sequence). The ends lost 8 bases at V and 4 bases at J; junction bases unmatched: 4. CDR3 sequence: CASGNRGTEAFF. CDR3 coding DNA: TGTGCCAGCGGGAACAGGGGCACTGAAGCTTTCTTT.

This clonotype was observed at least ten times. The chain combines TRBV7-9 with TRBJ2-5, with TRBD2 as a possible D gene (5 bases). CDR1 and CDR2 from the germline V gene are SEHNR and FQNEAQ (reference sequence). V lost 5 bases and J 0 bases, leaving 16 bases between the germline ends. There are 16 residues in the CDR3. CDR3 amino acids: CASSRAILDYQETQYF. CDR3 bases: TGTGCCAGCAGCAGGGCAATATTGGACTACCAAGAGACCCAGTACTTC.

This clonotype was seen only a few times. The rearrangement uses TRBV6-2 or TRBV6-3 and TRBJ1-5; 8 bases match TRBD1. This CDR3 has 17 residues. J was trimmed by 6 bases and V by 0 bases; bases with no gene match: 10. Per the germline V gene, CDR1 is MNHEY and CDR2 is SVGEGT. The CDR3 region is CASSYSAGGGFSQPQHF. The CDR3 nucleotides read TGTGCCAGCAGTTACTCGGCAGGGGGCGGATTTTCTCAGCCCCAGCATTTT.

At least ten counts were recorded for this clonotype. The gene calls are TRBV20-1 and TRBJ2-5; 7 bases fit TRBD2. In germline, CDR1 is DFQATT, CDR2 SNEGSKA (reference sequence). V shed 0 bases, J shed 7 bases, and the junction held 8 bases outside the gene matches. The CDR3 sequence is 14 residues long. CDR3 sequence reads: CSARDPSGPGTQYF. The CDR3, as DNA: TGCAGTGCTAGAGACCCTAGCGGCCCGGGGACCCAGTACTTC.

The CDR3 DNA reads as TGTGCCAGCAGCGCTACGACAGGATACTATGGCTACACCTTC. Translating gives CASSATTGYYGYTF. This chain uses TRBV7-9 with TRBJ1-2; maybe TRBD1 (6 bases). CDR3 size: 14 residues. V lost 5 bases and J lost 3, with 13 bases in between. CDR1 and CDR2 from the germline V gene are SEHNR and FQNEAQ (reference sequence).

With regard to this clonotype: Relative to the germline gene, one junction end is altered; a read error may explain this. The chain is built from TRBV29-1 and TRBJ2-7; a weak D match, TRBD2 (6 bases). The germline gives CDR1 SQVTM, CDR2 ANQGSEA. The CDR3 has 12 residues. The DNA for the CDR3 is TGCAGCGTAGCGGGCCTCTCCGACGAGCAGTACTTC. Encoded protein: CSVAGLSDEQYF.

This clonotype has ten or more counts. This chain connects TRBV10-1 to TRBJ2-5; 9 nucleotides match TRBD2. The CDR3 extends over 15 amino acids. The V and J ends lost 3 bases and 1 base, in that order; junction bases with no gene match: 3. Germline V gene lookup returns CDR1 WNHNN and CDR2 SYGVQD (reference sequence). The CDR3 sequence is CASSDQAGGQETQYF. The CDR3 DNA is TGCGCCAGCAGTGATCAAGCGGGGGGCCAAGAGACCCAGTACTTC.

This clonotype was counted ten times or more. The chain carries TRBV12-3 or TRBV12-4 and TRBJ1-2; no clear D gene. This CDR3 spans 14 amino acids. Between the trimmed V and J ends, which lost 1 base and 5 bases, there was a span of 11 bases. The CDR3 region has the DNA TGTGCCAGCAGTTTAGAGTCGAGCGGTTATGGCTACACCTTC. Amino acids: CASSLESSGYGYTF.

Many counts were recorded for this clonotype. The chain uses TRBV7-9 and TRBJ2-3; TRBD1 is a possible D gene (5 bases). V was cut by 2 bases and J by 2 bases, with 11 bases left in between. The V gene's germline CDR1 is SEHNR and CDR2 FQNEAQ (reference sequence). This CDR3 spans 15 amino acids. CDR3 coding DNA: TGTGCCAGCAGCTTATCCAGGGCTCCCACAGATACGCAGTATTTT. Translating gives CASSLSRAPTDTQYF.

This clonotype has at least ten counts. The DNA for the CDR3 is TGTGCCAGCAGCCAAGCTCCAGGGCAGTCTTTTGGAGGCGGCTACACCTTC. Protein product: CASSQAPGQSFGGGYTF. V is TRBV14 and J is TRBJ1-2; maybe TRBD1 (5 bases). V was pared by 1 base and J by 8 bases, with 23 bases between. Germline V gene lookup returns CDR1 SGHDN and CDR2 FVKESK. CDR3 length: 17 residues.

The CDR3 reads CASSPPAGQETQYF. The CDR3 bases are TGTGCCAGCTCACCACCGGCTGGCCAAGAGACCCAGTACTTC. The V gene is TRBV18, the J gene TRBJ2-5; D remains unclear. The CDR3 length is 14 residues. V was shortened by 0 bases and J by 1 base, with 6 bases between the two germline ends. In germline, CDR1 is KGHSH, CDR2 LQKENI.

This clonotype has only a few counts. The chain uses TRBV24-1 and TRBJ2-2, with D unclear. The germline gives CDR1 KGHDR, CDR2 SFDVKD. The CDR3 runs 13 residues. Trimming took off 9 bases at V and 1 base at J, with 8 bases between the two ends. The CDR3 region is CATGSLNTGELFF. The CDR3 DNA reads as TGTGCCACCGGAAGCTTGAACACCGGGGAGCTGTTTTTT.

In its sample, this clonotype was seen many times. The CDR3 is CASHGMSYNEQFF. The CDR3 bases are TGTGCCAGCCATGGTATGTCCTACAATGAGCAGTTCTTC. J is TRBJ2-1 and V is TRBV6-5; D remains ambiguous. The CDR3 consists of 13 residues. Trimming removed 8 bases from V and 1 base from J, with 9 bases in between. Germline lookup yields CDR1 MNHEY and CDR2 SVGAGI.

This clonotype was seen ten or more times. V gene TRBV27 combines with J gene TRBJ2-3; D uncertain. The germline gives CDR1 MNHEY, CDR2 SMNVEV (reference sequence). The CDR3 has 15 residues. V dropped 1 base and J dropped 6 bases, with 14 bases sitting between them. The DNA of the CDR3 is TGTGCCAGCAGTTTATATGGCCGCATTTGGGATACGCAGTATTTT. Translation gives CASSLYGRIWDTQYF.